A single sample is the source of the 8 T cell receptor beta chains below, sequenced in a study of blood T cell repertoires in COVID-19. Sequenced by immunoSEQ multiplex PCR; TCRdb stores in-frame clones only, minus some. Here the sample spans roughly 300,000 clones, 80% to 90% being singletons. Sequences were obtained from peripheral blood. The receptor set was obtained from a man aged 18 to 35 who had recovered from COVID-19.

The J gene is TRBJ1-2, the V gene TRBV6-5, with 7 bases aligning to TRBD1. Looked up from germline, CDR1 is MNHEY and CDR2 is SVGAGI. V was pared by 5 bases and J by 3 bases, with 9 bases of the junction left unmatched. The CDR3 length is 15 residues. The CDR3 protein is CASSTYRGADYGYTF. CDR3 DNA: TGTGCCAGCAGTACATACAGGGGAGCGGACTATGGCTACACCTTC.

The rearrangement links TRBV2 to TRBJ1-1; a possible D gene is TRBD1 (6 bases). Germline V gene data show CDR1 as SNHLY and CDR2 as FYNNEI. Deletions cut 7 bases from V and 0 bases from J, with 15 bases between. This CDR3 is built from 15 residues. The CDR3, as DNA: TGTGCCAGCAAGAAGGATGAGGGGGTGAACACTGAAGCTTTCTTT. This encodes CASKKDEGVNTEAFF.

The chain employs TRBV19 and TRBJ2-7; the D gene is possibly TRBD2 (5 bases). The CDR3 length is 13 residues. CDR1 is LNHDA, CDR2 SQIVND, per germline (reference sequence). Trimming pared 3 bases from V and 4 bases from J, leaving 10 bases between. The CDR3 nucleotides are TGTGCCAGTAGTATGAGGGTAACGTACGAGCAGTACTTC. Amino acid sequence: CASSMRVTYEQYF.

The chain couples TRBV19 to TRBJ1-2, with 7 bases identical to TRBD1. The CDR3 covers 13 residues. Germline trimming cut 6 bases from V and 2 bases from J; bases unmatched to any gene: 3. CDR1 LNHDA and CDR2 SQIVND come from the germline V gene (reference sequence). Written as DNA, the CDR3 is TGTGCCAGTAGGCTAGGGGGCAACTATGGCTACACCTTC. Protein product: CASRLGGNYGYTF. The variable domain in full, completed from reference TRBV19 and TRBJ1-2, reads DGGITQSPKYLFRKEGQNVTLSCEQNLNHDAMYWYRQDPGQGLRLIYYSQIVNDFQKGDIAEGYSVSREKKESFPLTVTSAQKNPTAFYLCASRLGGNYGYTFGSGTRLTVV.

The V call is TRBV15, the J call TRBJ2-1, with 9 bases identical to TRBD1. Germline V gives CDR1 LNHNV, CDR2 YYDKDF (reference sequence). The CDR3 runs 16 residues. The ends lost 4 bases at V and 0 bases at J; junction bases unmatched: 4. The CDR3 loop is CATSIDRGTSYNEQFF. Here the CDR3 DNA reads TGTGCCACCAGCATTGACAGGGGGACCTCCTACAATGAGCAGTTCTTC.

The gene calls are TRBV9 and TRBJ1-1, with D possibly TRBD1 on 5 matching bases. This CDR3 spans 15 amino acids. V lost 0 bases and J 2 bases, leaving 11 bases between the germline ends. CDR1 SGDLS and CDR2 YYNGEE come from the germline V gene. CDR3 bases: TGTGCCAGCAGCGTAGGCAGGGAAAGAAACACTGAAGCTTTCTTT. This translates into CASSVGRERNTEAFF.

The chain combines TRBV11-3 with TRBJ2-1; 10 nucleotides align to TRBD2. Per the germline V gene, CDR1 is SGHNT and CDR2 is YENEEA. With 6 bases clipped from V and 7 bases from J, the junction kept 9 bases outside the gene matches. There are 15 residues in the CDR3. This chain's CDR3 is CASSSSGSSWNEQFF. Written as DNA, the CDR3 is TGTGCCAGCAGTTCTAGCGGGAGCTCGTGGAATGAGCAGTTCTTC.

J is TRBJ2-1 and V is TRBV19; 7 positions match TRBD1. The CDR3 loop spans 14 amino acids. V trimming: 6 bases; J trimming: 6 bases; junction bases outside the gene matches: 8. CDR1 LNHDA and CDR2 SQIVND come from the germline V gene (reference sequence). CDR3: CASSLQGVFNEQFF. CDR3 sequence (DNA): TGTGCCAGTAGCCTCCAGGGGGTGTTCAATGAGCAGTTCTTC. Full variable domain (missing parts from reference TRBV19 and TRBJ2-1): DGGITQSPKYLFRKEGQNVTLSCEQNLNHDAMYWYRQDPGQGLRLIYYSQIVNDFQKGDIAEGYSVSREKKESFPLTVTSAQKNPTAFYLCASSLQGVFNEQFFGPGTRLTVL.